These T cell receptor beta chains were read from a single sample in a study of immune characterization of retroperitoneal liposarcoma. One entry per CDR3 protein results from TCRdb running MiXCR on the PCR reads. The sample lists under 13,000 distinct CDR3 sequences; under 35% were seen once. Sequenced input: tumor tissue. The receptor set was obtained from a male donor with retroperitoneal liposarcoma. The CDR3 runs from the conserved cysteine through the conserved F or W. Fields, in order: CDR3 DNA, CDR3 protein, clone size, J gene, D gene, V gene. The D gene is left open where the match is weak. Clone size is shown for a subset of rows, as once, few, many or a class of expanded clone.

CDR3nt: TGTGTCAGCAGTGAAGTAGGACTATTCATTGAGTTCTTC
CDR3aa: CVSSEVGLFIEFF
abundance: -
j_gene: TRBJ2-4
d_gene: -
v_gene: TRBV6-5

CDR3nt: TGTGCCAGCAGCCCCGCTCTAGGGAAAAATGAGCAGTTCTTC
CDR3aa: CASSPALGKNEQFF
abundance: -
j_gene: TRBJ2-1
d_gene: -
v_gene: TRBV7-6

CDR3nt: TGTGCCACCAGTGATTTGGGGACTAGCGGGAGCATCTACAATGAGCAGTTCTTC
CDR3aa: CATSDLGTSGSIYNEQFF
abundance: -
j_gene: TRBJ2-1
d_gene: TRBD2
v_gene: TRBV24-1

CDR3nt: TGTGCCAGCACAGGGGCCTACGAGCAGTACTTC
CDR3aa: CASTGAYEQYF
abundance: medium-sized
j_gene: TRBJ2-7
d_gene: -
v_gene: TRBV28

CDR3nt: TGTGCCAGCAGTGACTCGAGCGGGGGGGCCTACAATGAGCAGTTCTTC
CDR3aa: CASSDSSGGAYNEQFF
abundance: medium-sized
j_gene: TRBJ2-1
d_gene: TRBD2
v_gene: TRBV6-6

CDR3nt: TGTGCCAGCAGTGACTCAACCGGGACTCCCCCCAATGAGCAGTACTTC
CDR3aa: CASSDSTGTPPNEQYF
abundance: many
j_gene: TRBJ2-7
d_gene: -
v_gene: TRBV6-4

CDR3nt: TGTGCCAGCAGTAGCGGGGGGGCCTCCTTGAATGAGCAGTTCTTC
CDR3aa: CASSSGGASLNEQFF
abundance: -
j_gene: TRBJ2-1
d_gene: TRBD2
v_gene: TRBV6-1

CDR3nt: TGTGCCAGCGCATCCAGGAGCACAGATACGCAGTATTTT
CDR3aa: CASASRSTDTQYF
abundance: -
j_gene: TRBJ2-3
d_gene: -
v_gene: TRBV7-2

CDR3nt: TGTGCCAGCAGCTTAGCCCATAGGAACAATGAGCAGTACTTC
CDR3aa: CASSLAHRNNEQYF
abundance: many
j_gene: TRBJ2-7
d_gene: -
v_gene: TRBV7-2

CDR3nt: TGTGCCAGCAGCCCAAAGAGGCTGTTCTGGGCCGGGGACACTGAAGCTTTCTTT
CDR3aa: CASSPKRLFWAGDTEAFF
abundance: -
j_gene: TRBJ1-1
d_gene: -
v_gene: TRBV7-2

CDR3nt: TGCGCCAGCAGTGAGTCAGGAGTAGCTTACAATGAGCAGTTCTTC
CDR3aa: CASSESGVAYNEQFF
abundance: few
j_gene: TRBJ2-1
d_gene: -
v_gene: TRBV10-1

CDR3nt: TGTGCCAGCAGCTTTTCACAGGGCAGTAATGAGCAGTACTTC
CDR3aa: CASSFSQGSNEQYF
abundance: many
j_gene: TRBJ2-7
d_gene: -
v_gene: TRBV7-6

CDR3nt: TGTGTCAGCAGCTCACCGACTTTCGACTTTTACAATGAGCAGTACTTT
CDR3aa: CVSSSPTFDFYNEQYF
abundance: once
j_gene: TRBJ1-6
d_gene: -
v_gene: TRBV7-6

CDR3nt: TGTGCCAGCAGCTTGGACAACTACAATGAGCAGTTCTTC
CDR3aa: CASSLDNYNEQFF
abundance: medium-sized
j_gene: TRBJ2-1
d_gene: -
v_gene: TRBV7-2

CDR3nt: TGTGTAGCCGGCGCGGGGGAGAGGGGGAATGAGCAGTACTTC
CDR3aa: CVAGAGERGNEQYF
abundance: medium-sized
j_gene: TRBJ2-7
d_gene: -
v_gene: TRBV6-1

CDR3nt: TGCGCCAGCAGTAAACTAGCGGGGCGCTACAATGAGCAGTTCTTC
CDR3aa: CASSKLAGRYNEQFF
abundance: once
j_gene: TRBJ2-1
d_gene: TRBD2
v_gene: TRBV10-2

CDR3nt: TGTGCCAGCAGCCCTGCCTATAGCAATCAGCCCCAGCATTTT
CDR3aa: CASSPAYSNQPQHF
abundance: medium-sized
j_gene: TRBJ1-5
d_gene: -
v_gene: TRBV7-6

CDR3nt: TGTGCCAGCTACAGGAACGGATACTACGAGCAGTTCTTC
CDR3aa: CASYRNGYYEQFF
abundance: medium-sized
j_gene: TRBJ2-1
d_gene: -
v_gene: TRBV6-1

CDR3nt: TGTGCCAGCAGGGACGGATGGAACACTGAAGCTTTCTTT
CDR3aa: CASRDGWNTEAFF
abundance: many
j_gene: TRBJ1-1
d_gene: -
v_gene: TRBV6-1

CDR3nt: TGCGCCAGCAGCCCCGGGACAGTAAACAATGAGCAGTTCTTC
CDR3aa: CASSPGTVNNEQFF
abundance: -
j_gene: TRBJ2-1
d_gene: TRBD1
v_gene: TRBV10-1

CDR3nt: TGTGCCAGCAGTGACAAAACCTACGAGCAGTTCTTC
CDR3aa: CASSDKTYEQFF
abundance: -
j_gene: TRBJ2-1
d_gene: -
v_gene: TRBV25-1

CDR3nt: TGTGCCAGCAGTTACTCCCTAGCAGGAAGGCAGTACTTC
CDR3aa: CASSYSLAGRQYF
abundance: medium-sized
j_gene: TRBJ2-7
d_gene: -
v_gene: TRBV6-6

CDR3nt: TGTGCCAGCAGTGAAAGGGGAGGGTTCTGGTCAGATGAGCAGTTCTTC
CDR3aa: CASSERGGFWSDEQFF
abundance: -
j_gene: TRBJ2-1
d_gene: TRBD2
v_gene: TRBV6-1

CDR3nt: TGTGCCAGCAGCGACCCGGGACGGGGCTCCTACGAGCAGTACTTC
CDR3aa: CASSDPGRGSYEQYF
abundance: -
j_gene: TRBJ2-7
d_gene: -
v_gene: TRBV5-3

CDR3nt: TGTGCTAGTGGTACCTCAACCGGGACAGGGGTTAATGAGCAGTACTTC
CDR3aa: CASGTSTGTGVNEQYF
abundance: -
j_gene: TRBJ2-5
d_gene: TRBD1
v_gene: TRBV12-5

CDR3nt: TGTGCCAGCACCCTACGGGTCGGGGGGGCCCCCGGGGAGCTGTTTTTT
CDR3aa: CASTLRVGGAPGELFF
abundance: many
j_gene: TRBJ2-2
d_gene: TRBD2
v_gene: TRBV6-1